These 24 T cell receptor beta chains originate from one sample sequenced in a study of human T cells and chemical hapten exposure. One entry per CDR3 protein, called by TCRdb with MiXCR from the RACE reads. The table shows more than 250,000 distinct CDR3 sequences, with about 9% occurring only once. Time point reported: pre-sensitization, week 0. Treatment denoted: therapeutic diphenylcyclopropenone sensitization with weekly scalp DPC. Specimen: whole blood, collected in connection with sensitization to the hapten diphenylcyclopropenone (DPC). Receptor source: a woman aged 35 to 49 with alopecia areata. Some clones in this sample may be carry-over from other donors' samples.

V and J are TRBV7-2 and TRBJ1-3; D call uncertain. The CDR3 has 15 amino acids. Germline V gene lookup returns CDR1 SGHTA and CDR2 FQGNSA. Deletions cut 3 bases from V and 0 bases from J, with 9 bases between. The CDR3 loop reads CASSLRDSSGNTIYF. CDR3 DNA: TGTGCCAGCAGCTTGCGGGATTCCTCTGGAAACACCATATATTTT.

This clonotype appeared a few times. The chain combines TRBV28 with TRBJ2-7, with D perhaps matching TRBD1 (6 bases). Deletions cut 6 bases from V and 1 base from J, with 16 bases between. There are 15 residues in the CDR3. Germline V lookup: CDR1 MDHEN, CDR2 SYDVKM. The CDR3 spells CASRGAGAHSYEQYF. For the CDR3, the DNA is TGTGCCAGCAGGGGGGCAGGGGCCCATTCCTACGAGCAGTACTTC. The full variable domain, completed using reference TRBV28 and TRBJ2-7, is DVKVTQSSRYLVKRTGEKVFLECVQDMDHENMFWYRQDPGLGLRLIYFSYDVKMKEKGDIPEGYSVSREKKERFSLILESASTNQTSMYLCASRGAGAHSYEQYFGPGTRLTVT.

V and J are TRBV6-6 and TRBJ1-2, with 7 bases fitting TRBD1. Germline assignment: CDR1 MNHNY and CDR2 SVGAGI (reference sequence). This CDR3 spans 16 amino acids. The J segment lost 2 bases and the V segment lost 4 bases, leaving 10 bases of the junction unmatched. CDR3 bases: TGTGCCAGCAGTTGGGACAGCCCAAAGAGAAACTATGGCTACACCTTC. Its translation is CASSWDSPKRNYGYTF.

This clonotype was detected only a few times. The rearrangement links TRBV4-1 to TRBJ1-6; D unresolved. Germline V gene data show CDR1 as MGHRA and CDR2 as YSYEKL. Trimming shortened V by 3 bases and J by 5 bases, and 5 bases separated the two germline ends. The CDR3 covers 13 residues. The CDR3 DNA sequence: TGCGCCAGCAGCCACGTGGATAATTCACCCCTCCACTTT. The encoded protein is CASSHVDNSPLHF.

This clonotype came up a few times. The rearrangement links TRBV10-3 to TRBJ2-1, with TRBD2 matching over 13 bases. The J segment lost 6 bases and the V segment lost 8 bases, leaving 4 bases of the junction unmatched. Germline V gives CDR1 ENHRY, CDR2 SYGVKD. The CDR3 sequence is 14 residues long. CDR3 DNA: TGTGCCATCGGCGGGACTAGCGGGACCAATGAGCAGTTCTTC. Protein sequence: CAIGGTSGTNEQFF.

The rearrangement links TRBV19 to TRBJ1-2; D unclear. The CDR3 totals 12 residues. The V end was cut by 4 bases, the J end by 13 bases, with 16 bases between. From germline, CDR1 is LNHDA and CDR2 SQIVND (reference sequence). This chain's CDR3 is CASSRRTGQSTF. CDR3 nucleotide sequence: TGTGCCAGTAGTAGACGGACCGGGCAGAGCACCTTC. Full variable domain (remainder filled in from reference TRBV19 and TRBJ1-2): DGGITQSPKYLFRKEGQNVTLSCEQNLNHDAMYWYRQDPGQGLRLIYYSQIVNDFQKGDIAEGYSVSREKKESFPLTVTSAQKNPTAFYLCASSRRTGQSTFGSGTRLTVV.

In this sample, this clonotype turned up a few times. This rearrangement joins TRBV11-2 to TRBJ2-1; D possibly corresponds to TRBD2 (6 bases). This CDR3 spans 15 amino acids. V was shortened by 5 bases and J by 9 bases, with 20 bases between the two germline ends. Germline loops: CDR1 SGHAT, CDR2 FQNNGV. The CDR3 sequence: CASSDTALRGGEQFF. CDR3 coding DNA: TGTGCCAGCAGCGACACCGCCCTGCGGGGCGGTGAGCAGTTCTTC.

At least ten counts were recorded for this clonotype. This rearrangement joins TRBV4-2 to TRBJ2-1; 11 bases map to TRBD2. CDR3 length: 19 residues. Germline CDR1 is LGHNA and CDR2 is YNFKEQ. V gave up 0 bases and J gave up 2 bases; unmatched junction bases: 9. The CDR3 loop reads CASSQDRGSGRAAYNEQFF. CDR3 nucleotide sequence: TGTGCCAGCAGCCAAGATCGGGGTAGCGGGAGGGCCGCCTACAATGAGCAGTTCTTC.

This clonotype showed up just a few times. The genes are TRBV28 and TRBJ1-2, with D unclear. Trimming removed 2 bases at V and 6 bases at J, with 16 bases between. In germline, CDR1 is MDHEN, CDR2 SYDVKM. This CDR3 has 15 amino acids. CDR3: CASSLMKGQLHGYTF. The CDR3 bases are TGTGCCAGCAGTTTAATGAAAGGCCAGCTTCATGGCTACACCTTC.

This clonotype was found a few times. CDR3 sequence: CASSYSTVLVSQFF. Here the CDR3 DNA reads TGTGCCAGCAGTTACTCGACAGTGCTGGTCTCGCAGTTCTTC. V usage is TRBV6-5 and J usage is TRBJ2-1; D perhaps matches TRBD1 (5 bases). V gave up 0 bases and J gave up 12 bases, with 15 bases separating them. CDR3 length: 14 residues. Germline V CDR1 and CDR2: MNHEY, SVGAGI.

At least ten counts were recorded for this clonotype. The rearrangement joins TRBV4-1 to TRBJ2-7; 11 nucleotides agree with TRBD2. This CDR3 comprises 15 residues. CDR1 MGHRA and CDR2 YSYEKL come from the germline V gene. Trimming at V came to 2 bases and at J to 6 bases, leaving 6 bases not matched to a gene. CDR3 nucleotide sequence: TGCGCCAGCAGCCAAATAGCGGGAGGGCTGGGCGAGCAGTACTTC. It codes for CASSQIAGGLGEQYF.

The rearrangement joins TRBV5-1 to TRBJ2-6; D call uncertain. From germline, CDR1 is SGHRS and CDR2 YFSETQ. CDR3 size: 15 residues. The ends were cut back, 2 bases at V and 1 base at J, with 7 bases in the middle. The CDR3 sequence: CASSFSSSGANVLTF. As DNA, the CDR3 is TGCGCCAGCAGCTTCAGTTCGTCTGGGGCCAACGTCCTGACTTTC.

The gene calls are TRBV5-4 and TRBJ2-7; 7 positions agree with TRBD2. The J segment lost 5 bases and the V segment lost 3 bases, leaving 14 bases of the junction unmatched. The CDR3 length is 16 residues. Germline CDR1 SGHNT, CDR2 YYREEE (reference sequence). Written as DNA, the CDR3 is TGTGCCAGCAGCTGGGGGGGGACGGCGTCAGCGGACGAGCAGTACTTC. As protein: CASSWGGTASADEQYF.

This clonotype occurred a few times. The chain couples TRBV7-3 to TRBJ2-2; a weak D match, TRBD2 (6 bases). Germline V gives CDR1 SGHTA, CDR2 FQGTGA. The germline V and J ends were trimmed by 5 bases and 7 bases, with 8 bases remaining between them. The CDR3 runs 12 residues. The CDR3 region has the DNA TGTGCCAGCAGCCGGGGGAACGGGGAGCTGTTTTTT. It specifies CASSRGNGELFF. Complete variable domain (other parts from reference TRBV7-3 and TRBJ2-2): GAGVSQTPSNKVTEKGKYVELRCDPISGHTALYWYRQSLGQGPEFLIYFQGTGAADDSGLPNDRFFAVRPEGSVSTLKIQRTERGDSAVYLCASSRGNGELFFGEGSRLTVL.

A few counts support this clonotype. The chain uses TRBV2 and TRBJ2-2; D gene uncertain. V gave up 7 bases and J gave up 4 bases, with 16 bases separating them. Germline CDR1 is SNHLY and CDR2 is FYNNEI. The CDR3 covers 15 residues. The CDR3 loop reads CASIQELVSTGELFF. The CDR3 nucleotides read TGTGCCAGCATCCAGGAGTTAGTTAGCACCGGGGAGCTGTTTTTT. Looking up the rest from reference TRBV2 and TRBJ2-2 gives the full variable domain: EPEVTQTPSHQVTQMGQEVILRCVPISNHLYFYWYRQILGQKVEFLVSFYNNEISEKSEIFDDQFSVERPDGSNFTLKIRSTKLEDSAMYFCASIQELVSTGELFFGEGSRLTVL.

The V call is TRBV10-3, the J call TRBJ1-3; 7 bases match TRBD1. Germline CDR1 and CDR2: ENHRY and SYGVKD. V shed 4 bases and J 2 bases; nucleotides not matched to a gene: 5. The CDR3 runs to 15 residues. CDR3 sequence (DNA): TGTGCCATCAGTGGAGACAGGGTCCCTGGAAACACCATATATTTT. Amino acids: CAISGDRVPGNTIYF.

This rearrangement joins TRBV6-1 to TRBJ1-5; D may be TRBD1 (6 bases). This CDR3 comprises 15 residues. Germline V gene sequence: CDR1 MNHNS, CDR2 SASEGT. Trimming took 6 bases from V and 6 from J, leaving 18 bases between them. In DNA, the CDR3 is TGTGCCAGCAGAGCCCTCGCAGGGGCAAGTCAGCCCCAGCATTTT. This translates into CASRALAGASQPQHF.

This chain connects TRBV28 to TRBJ2-3; TRBD2 matches 7 bases. V gave up 5 bases and J gave up 2 bases; unmatched junction bases: 4. Germline values: CDR1 MDHEN, CDR2 SYDVKM. This CDR3 has 14 amino acids. The CDR3 nucleotides read TGTGCCAGCAGTGTAGCGGGTACCACAGATACGCAGTATTTT. Its protein product is CASSVAGTTDTQYF.

This rearrangement joins TRBV12-3 or TRBV12-4 to TRBJ2-7; 7 bases match TRBD1. V shed 6 bases and J 6 bases; nucleotides not matched to a gene: 2. The CDR3 covers 11 residues. The CDR3 here is CASRAGGEQYF. As DNA, the CDR3 is TGTGCCAGCAGGGCAGGGGGCGAGCAGTACTTC.

This clonotype was seen many times. DNA for the CDR3: TGTGCCAGCAGGCCAGGGGGCTCCTACAATGAGCAGTTCTTC. Its protein product is CASRPGGSYNEQFF. This chain joins TRBV6-2 or TRBV6-3 and TRBJ2-1; 7 nucleotides line up with TRBD1. The junction had 2 bases not matched to a gene; V was cut back by 6 bases and J by 0 bases. The CDR3 length is 14 residues. Germline V gene sequence: CDR1 MNHEY, CDR2 SVGEGT.

The sample holds many counts of this clonotype. The J gene is TRBJ1-1, the V gene TRBV5-1; a possible D gene is TRBD1 (6 bases). Germline V gene sequence: CDR1 SGHRS, CDR2 YFSETQ. This CDR3 is built from 14 residues. V lost 0 bases to trimming and J lost 4 bases, with 10 bases between them. The CDR3 sequence is CASSLVGGGTEAFF. CDR3 in DNA: TGCGCCAGCAGCTTGGTAGGGGGAGGCACTGAAGCTTTCTTT. Looking up the rest from reference TRBV5-1 and TRBJ1-1 gives the full variable domain: KAGVTQTPRYLIKTRGQQVTLSCSPISGHRSVSWYQQTPGQGLQFLFEYFSETQRNKGNFPGRFSGRQFSNSRSEMNVSTLELGDSALYLCASSLVGGGTEAFFGQGTRLTVV.

The sample holds a few counts of this clonotype. V and J are TRBV27 and TRBJ2-7; 8 bases map to TRBD2. CDR3 length: 16 residues. From germline, CDR1 is MNHEY and CDR2 SMNVEV (reference sequence). Trimming cost V 5 bases and J 4 bases; bases outside gene matches: 13. This CDR3 reads CASSTGTSSVVYEQYF. The DNA of the CDR3 is TGTGCCAGCAGTACGGGGACTAGTTCGGTGGTGTACGAGCAGTACTTC.

This clonotype has more than one count but fewer than ten. The V and J genes are TRBV14 and TRBJ2-7; TRBD1 is a possible D gene (5 bases). V shed 0 bases and J shed 4 bases, with 13 bases lying between them. CDR3 size: 15 residues. CDR1 is SGHDN and CDR2 is FVKESK in the germline V gene. CDR3 DNA: TGTGCCAGCAGCCAAGATCAAACAGGACCGTACGAGCAGTACTTC. This sequence encodes CASSQDQTGPYEQYF. Drawing the rest from reference TRBV14 and TRBJ2-7, the complete variable domain is EAGVTQFPSHSVIEKGQTVTLRCDPISGHDNLYWYRRVMGKEIKFLLHFVKESKQDESGMPNNRFLAERTGGTYSTLKVQPAELEDSGVYFCASSQDQTGPYEQYFGPGTRLTVT.

In its sample, this clonotype was seen a few times. The rearrangement joins TRBV3-1 to TRBJ2-7; D unresolved. This CDR3 contains 14 residues. Germline assignment: CDR1 LGHDT and CDR2 YNNKEL (reference sequence). Trimming left V 1 base short and J 2 bases short, with 9 bases between. The CDR3 DNA reads TGTGCCAGCAGCCAAGGCTGGGGTACCTACGAGCAGTACTTC. This gives the protein CASSQGWGTYEQYF.